This passage covers 18 T cell receptor beta chains from one sample sequenced in a study of cytomegalovirus exposure and HLA in healthy donors. Researchers ran the PCR with 60 Vbeta and 13 Jbeta primers. The repertoire was sequenced with immunoSEQ multiplex PCR; TCRdb's copy has only in-frame clones and lacks some. The data show about 130,000 clones, around 71% seen once. Sequenced sample: PBMCs. Every receptor here comes from a woman aged 60-75 years in good health and CMV-seropositive.

The rearrangement uses TRBV19 and TRBJ2-1, with TRBD2 matching 7 bases. CDR1 and CDR2 from the germline V gene are LNHDA and SQIVND (reference sequence). Trimming at V came to 5 bases and at J to 2 bases, leaving 6 bases not matched to a gene. The CDR3 loop spans 15 amino acids. CDR3 bases: TGTGCCAGTAGTCCGGGACTAACGGCCTACAATGAGCAGTTCTTC. It specifies CASSPGLTAYNEQFF.

This clone was found a few times. This sequence joins TRBV19 and TRBJ2-1; tentatively, D is TRBD2 (5 bases). V lost 10 bases to trimming and J lost 8 bases, with 12 bases between them. Germline loops: CDR1 LNHDA, CDR2 SQIVND (reference sequence). This CDR3 is 11 amino acids long. The CDR3 reads CATGEYDEQFF. The CDR3 DNA follows: TGTGCCACCGGGGAGTATGATGAGCAGTTCTTC.

The chain links TRBV7-9 to TRBJ2-5; 7 positions agree with TRBD1. The CDR3 is 15 amino acids. Germline trimming cut 2 bases from V and 3 bases from J; bases unmatched to any gene: 6. Looked up from germline, CDR1 is SEHNR and CDR2 is FQNEAQ (reference sequence). In DNA form, the CDR3 reads TGTGCCAGCAGCTTATCCCGGGACAGCAAAGAGACCCAGTACTTC. It yields the protein CASSLSRDSKETQYF.

The chain combines TRBV19 with TRBJ1-5; no clear D gene. Trimming left V 2 bases short and J 7 bases short, with 12 bases between. There are 14 residues in the CDR3. The germline CDR1 and CDR2 sequences are LNHDA and SQIVND (reference sequence). The CDR3 loop reads CASSISGSRQPQHF. CDR3 bases: TGTGCCAGTAGTATATCCGGGAGCCGGCAGCCCCAGCATTTT.

CDR3 nucleotide sequence: TGTGCCAGTAGTAGTGACAGTCTCTACGAGCAGTACTTC. This sequence encodes CASSSDSLYEQYF. The J gene is TRBJ2-7, the V gene TRBV19; D is perhaps TRBD1 (5 bases). V lost 4 bases and J 3 bases, leaving 10 bases between the germline ends. Per the germline V gene, CDR1 is LNHDA and CDR2 is SQIVND (reference sequence). CDR3 size: 13 residues.

This clone was seen more than once but under ten times. The chain combines TRBV7-9 with TRBJ2-7; tentatively, D is TRBD1 (5 bases). Germline V gene data show CDR1 as SEHNR and CDR2 as FQNEAQ (reference sequence). The CDR3 runs to 14 residues. The V gene lost 2 bases and the J gene lost 0 bases, with 8 bases spanning the gap. CDR3 in amino acids: CASSLQGASYEQYF. Here the CDR3 DNA reads TGTGCCAGCAGCTTACAAGGGGCCTCCTACGAGCAGTACTTC.

This clone has a handful of counts. The chain recombines TRBV5-1 with TRBJ1-6, with a possible D match to TRBD1 (5 bases). The CDR3 runs to 15 residues. The germline CDR1 and CDR2 sequences are SGHRS and YFSETQ. Trimming left V 0 bases short and J 7 bases short, with 11 bases between. The CDR3 protein is CASSLGQGGNSPLHF. In DNA form, the CDR3 reads TGCGCCAGCAGCTTGGGGCAGGGAGGCAATTCACCCCTCCACTTT. The full variable domain, in which reference TRBV5-1 and TRBJ1-6 provide the parts outside the CDR3, is KAGVTQTPRYLIKTRGQQVTLSCSPISGHRSVSWYQQTPGQGLQFLFEYFSETQRNKGNFPGRFSGRQFSNSRSEMNVSTLELGDSALYLCASSLGQGGNSPLHFGNGTRLTVT.

This sequence joins TRBV5-1 and TRBJ1-1; D call uncertain. Germline V gives CDR1 SGHRS, CDR2 YFSETQ. Trimming stripped 0 bases from V and 11 bases from J, with 14 bases between. This CDR3 has 13 amino acids. The CDR3 spells CASSLAWTRRAFF. In DNA form, the CDR3 reads TGCGCCAGCAGCTTGGCCTGGACTCGGCGGGCTTTCTTT.

This chain links TRBV5-4 with TRBJ2-2; D gene unclear. CDR1 is SGHNT, CDR2 YYREEE, per germline (reference sequence). This CDR3 is built from 13 residues. V gave up 4 bases and J gave up 10 bases, with 14 bases separating them. CDR3 sequence: CASSQISSAELFF. The CDR3 DNA follows: TGTGCCAGCAGCCAGATTTCATCCGCGGAGCTGTTTTTT.

This rearrangement joins TRBV9 to TRBJ2-2, with D perhaps TRBD1 (5 bases). This CDR3 has 15 residues. CDR1 and CDR2 from the germline V gene are SGDLS and YYNGEE. Deletions cut 3 bases from V and 0 bases from J, with 9 bases between. The CDR3 loop is CASSARQTNTGELFF. CDR3 coding DNA: TGTGCCAGCAGCGCCCGACAGACGAACACCGGGGAGCTGTTTTTT.

This clone has just one count. This chain links TRBV19 with TRBJ1-5, with 9 bases matching TRBD1. The J segment lost 3 bases and the V segment lost 10 bases, leaving 10 bases of the junction unmatched. The CDR3 sequence is 15 residues long. Per the germline V gene, CDR1 is LNHDA and CDR2 is SQIVND (reference sequence). CDR3 region: CATAGQGTTNQPQHF. CDR3 nucleotide sequence: TGTGCCACCGCGGGACAGGGAACCACCAATCAGCCCCAGCATTTT.

V is TRBV25-1 and J is TRBJ1-2, with D unclear. V dropped 1 base and J dropped 4 bases, with 7 bases sitting between them. The germline gives CDR1 MGHDK, CDR2 SYGVNS. The CDR3 totals 13 residues. CDR3 amino acids: CASSESVVYGYTF. CDR3 in DNA: TGTGCCAGCAGTGAATCAGTCGTCTATGGCTACACCTTC.

The chain is built from TRBV7-9 and TRBJ2-6, with 7 nucleotides matching TRBD1. Germline values: CDR1 SEHNR, CDR2 FQNEAQ (reference sequence). The CDR3 totals 18 residues. V shed 5 bases, J shed 0 bases, and the junction held 10 bases outside the gene matches. CDR3 region: CASSLRQGRVSGANVLTF. The CDR3 DNA reads as TGTGCCAGCAGCCTTAGACAGGGAAGGGTCTCTGGGGCCAACGTCCTGACTTTC. Using reference TRBV7-9 and TRBJ2-6 for the parts outside the CDR3, the full variable domain is DTGVSQNPRHKITKRGQNVTFRCDPISEHNRLYWYRQTLGQGPEFLTYFQNEAQLEKSRLLSDRFSAERPKGSFSTLEIQRTEQGDSAMYLCASSLRQGRVSGANVLTFGAGSRLTVL.

This chain uses TRBV7-2 with TRBJ1-5, with D tentatively TRBD1 (5 bases). CDR1 is SGHTA and CDR2 is FQGNSA in the germline V gene. This CDR3 region has 15 residues. Trimming removed 5 bases at V and 0 bases at J, with 11 bases between. The CDR3 reads CASSQKTDSNQPQHF. DNA for the CDR3: TGTGCCAGCAGCCAGAAGACAGATAGCAATCAGCCCCAGCATTTT. The full variable domain, in which reference TRBV7-2 and TRBJ1-5 provide the parts outside the CDR3, is GAGVSQSPSNKVTEKGKDVELRCDPISGHTALYWYRQSLGQGLEFLIYFQGNSAPDKSGLPSDRFSAERTGGSVSTLTIQRTQQEDSAVYLCASSQKTDSNQPQHFGDGTRLSIL.

The rearrangement uses TRBV7-6 and TRBJ2-5, with D perhaps matching TRBD2 (6 bases). The length of the CDR3 is 14 residues. The V end was cut by 5 bases, the J end by 5 bases, with 15 bases between. Germline loops: CDR1 SGHVS, CDR2 FNYEAQ. The CDR3 reads CASSANWAGETQYF. CDR3 bases: TGTGCCAGCAGCGCCAACTGGGCGGGGGAGACCCAGTACTTC.

The chain uses TRBV7-3 and TRBJ1-1; 8 bases agree with TRBD1. Germline CDR1 and CDR2: SGHTA and FQGTGA. The CDR3 consists of 13 residues. V trimming: 4 bases; J trimming: 9 bases; junction bases outside the gene matches: 7. CDR3 in amino acids: CASSYSDRGKAFF. CDR3 DNA: TGTGCCAGCAGCTACTCCGACAGGGGAAAAGCTTTCTTT.

The genes are TRBV9 and TRBJ2-7; tentative D call: TRBD1 (6 bases). CDR1 and CDR2 from the germline V gene are SGDLS and YYNGEE. This CDR3 comprises 14 residues. V lost 5 bases, J lost 5 bases, and 17 bases lay in between. CDR3 in amino acids: CASSRSWGRDEQYF. The CDR3 DNA reads TGTGCCAGCAGTCGTAGCTGGGGGCGGGACGAGCAGTACTTC.

The chain combines TRBV7-9 with TRBJ2-7, with a possible D match to TRBD1 (6 bases). The germline V gene has CDR1 SEHNR and CDR2 FQNEAQ (reference sequence). The V end was cut by 7 bases, the J end by 2 bases, with 18 bases between. CDR3 length: 15 amino acids. CDR3 residues: CASTELGAQTYEQYF. In DNA form, the CDR3 reads TGTGCCAGCACCGAGTTGGGGGCCCAGACCTACGAGCAGTACTTC.